Sequencing of this T cell receptor beta chain was carried out in a study of tumor-infiltrating lymphocytes in primary liver carcinoma. Study-level information: Patients were men and women aged 30 to 69 years.

TCR beta cDNA was reverse-transcribed from about 500 ng of total RNA. The reaction used a constant-region primer and ProtoScript II reverse transcriptase. A slightly modified ARM-PCR protocol with three nested multiplex PCR rounds produced these TCR beta libraries. In the first two PCR rounds, TRBV1-TRBV30 forward primers were paired with a C-beta reverse primer, and each round lasted approximately 10 cycles. TCRdb reprocessed the multiplex PCR reads via MiXCR and lists one record per CDR3 protein. The data show 70,000 to 75,000 distinct CDR3 sequences, with 60% to 80% seen just once and 25% to 35% held by the top ten. The tissue used was unsorted bulk material of 20-30 mg. RNA and DNA were co-extracted from it with the AllPrep DNA/RNA mini kit. CDR1 is SNHLY, CDR2 FYNNEI, per germline. The CDR3 runs to 15 residues. The V segment lost 2 bases and the J segment 7 bases; nucleotides outside the gene matches: 4.

The J gene is TRBJ1-6, the V gene TRBV2, with 8 bases fitting TRBD1. What was sequenced was liver tumor tissue from sampling region 4. Subset reported: tumor region T4, right-lateral pole. The sequence was obtained from a middle-aged man with primary liver carcinoma and hepatitis B virus infection. CDR3 loop: CASSESQGANSPLHF. DNA of the CDR3: TGTGCCAGCAGTGAATCTCAGGGGGCAAATTCACCCCTCCACTTT.